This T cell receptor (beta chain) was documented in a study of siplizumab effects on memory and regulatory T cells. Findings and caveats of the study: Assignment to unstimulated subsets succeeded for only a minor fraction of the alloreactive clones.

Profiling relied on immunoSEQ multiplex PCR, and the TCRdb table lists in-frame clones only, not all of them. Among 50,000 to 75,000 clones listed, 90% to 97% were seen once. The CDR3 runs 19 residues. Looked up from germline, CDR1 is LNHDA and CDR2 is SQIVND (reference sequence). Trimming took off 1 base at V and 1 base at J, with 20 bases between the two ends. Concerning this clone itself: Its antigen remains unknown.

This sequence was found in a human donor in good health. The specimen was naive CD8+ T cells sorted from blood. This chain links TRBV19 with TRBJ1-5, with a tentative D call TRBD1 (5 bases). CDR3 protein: CASSIGGGFGGGSNQPQHF. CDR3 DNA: TGTGCCAGTAGTATAGGTGGTGGCTTTGGGGGGGGAAGCAATCAGCCCCAGCATTTT.